Listed here are 18 T cell receptor beta chains from one sample, sequenced in a study of cytomegalovirus exposure and HLA in healthy donors. The PCR employed 60 Vbeta primers together with 13 Jbeta primers. Libraries were prepared by immunoSEQ multiplex PCR; TCRdb keeps only in-frame clonotypes and omits some of them. The sample carries about 150,000 clones, about 72% recorded once. The specimen sequenced was PBMCs. Receptors originate from a man aged 35 to 55 in good health and CMV-seronegative.

The chain has TRBV27 and TRBJ2-2, with 9 bases identical to TRBD1. J was trimmed by 6 bases and V by 4 bases; bases with no gene match: 9. The CDR3 is 16 amino acids. Germline CDR1 MNHEY, CDR2 SMNVEV (reference sequence). This CDR3 reads CASSSGTGYEAGELFF. The CDR3 coding sequence is TGTGCCAGCAGTTCCGGGACAGGGTATGAGGCCGGGGAGCTGTTTTTT.

This clone has a single count. The chain links TRBV4-2 to TRBJ2-7; D unresolved. V lost 0 bases, J lost 0 bases, and 9 bases lay in between. The germline CDR1 and CDR2 sequences are LGHNA and YNFKEQ. This CDR3 region has 15 residues. Written as DNA, the CDR3 is TGTGCCAGCAGCCAAGATTCGGTCTCCTCCTACGAGCAGTACTTC. Its protein product is CASSQDSVSSYEQYF.

The rearrangement links TRBV7-9 to TRBJ1-2; 10 bases fit TRBD1. The CDR3 covers 18 residues. Trimming took 5 bases from V and 3 from J; bases not matched to a gene: 15. CDR1 and CDR2 from the germline V gene are SEHNR and FQNEAQ (reference sequence). Here the CDR3 reads CASSPPMDRGLSDYGYTF. In DNA, the CDR3 is TGTGCCAGCAGCCCCCCCATGGACAGGGGGTTGTCGGACTATGGCTACACCTTC. Full variable domain (rest looked up from reference TRBV7-9 and TRBJ1-2): DTGVSQNPRHKITKRGQNVTFRCDPISEHNRLYWYRQTLGQGPEFLTYFQNEAQLEKSRLLSDRFSAERPKGSFSTLEIQRTEQGDSAMYLCASSPPMDRGLSDYGYTFGSGTRLTVV.

The V and J genes are TRBV2 and TRBJ1-5; TRBD1 aligns across 7 bases. The J segment lost 4 bases and the V segment lost 4 bases, leaving 1 base of the junction unmatched. CDR3 length: 13 residues. The germline CDR1 and CDR2 sequences are SNHLY and FYNNEI. The CDR3 nucleotides read TGTGCCAGCAGTGGACAGGGAAATCAGCCCCAGCATTTT. Translating it yields CASSGQGNQPQHF.

The chain employs TRBV5-4 and TRBJ2-7; 14 positions match TRBD2. The trim removed 5 bases at V and 3 bases at J, leaving 4 bases unmatched. The V gene's germline CDR1 is SGHNT and CDR2 YYREEE (reference sequence). The CDR3 length is 15 residues. The CDR3 is CASSSGTSGSYEQYF. The CDR3 nucleotides read TGTGCCAGCAGTTCCGGGACTAGCGGGAGCTACGAGCAGTACTTC.

The table lists this clone with a count of one. The CDR3 nucleotides are TGTGCCAGTAGTATAGGGGGAAACAGGGGAAACTCCTACGAGCAGTACTTC. Protein sequence: CASSIGGNRGNSYEQYF. V and J are TRBV19 and TRBJ2-5, with 7 positions matching TRBD1. The last part of the DNA fits TRBJ2-7 better; the J call may be wrong. Per the germline V gene, CDR1 is LNHDA and CDR2 is SQIVND (reference sequence). CDR3 size: 17 residues.

About this clone: The sample contains more than one DNA sequence encoding this CDR3. The chain carries TRBV2 and TRBJ2-5, with a tentative D call TRBD1 (5 bases). The germline gives CDR1 SNHLY, CDR2 FYNNEI. V was clipped by 2 bases and J by 2 bases, with 6 bases between them. The CDR3 has 13 amino acids. The CDR3 DNA sequence: TGTGCCAGCAGTGAACAGGGTCAAGAGACCCAGTACTTC. Protein sequence: CASSEQGQETQYF.

This clone has just one count. The genes are TRBV2 and TRBJ2-1; maybe TRBD2 (5 bases). Germline CDR1 and CDR2: SNHLY and FYNNEI. V gave up 1 base and J gave up 13 bases, with 11 bases separating them. The CDR3 totals 12 residues. As DNA, the CDR3 is TGTGCCAGCAGTGAAGTGCCAGGACTTCAGTTCTTC. Encoded protein: CASSEVPGLQFF.

This clone was recorded only once. This sequence joins TRBV4-1 and TRBJ2-1, with TRBD2 matching 11 bases. CDR1 is MGHRA and CDR2 is YSYEKL in the germline V gene. Trimming cost V 6 bases and J 8 bases; bases outside gene matches: 12. The CDR3 runs 16 residues. CDR3 bases: TGCGCCAGCAGGAAGGTAGCGGGGGGGCCCGTGTATGAGCAGTTCTTC. Translation: CASRKVAGGPVYEQFF.

V gene TRBV5-1 combines with J gene TRBJ1-1; unclear D gene. Germline CDR1 reads SGHRS; CDR2 reads YFSETQ. The V end was cut by 3 bases, the J end by 4 bases, with 7 bases between. The CDR3 spans 12 residues. The chain's CDR3 is CASSSSLTEAFF. CDR3 DNA sequence: TGCGCCAGCAGCTCCTCCCTCACTGAAGCTTTCTTT.

CDR3 region: CASSSAYEQYF. Here the CDR3 DNA reads TGTGCCAGCAGTTCAGCCTACGAGCAGTACTTC. The J gene is TRBJ2-7, the V gene TRBV7-9; no definite D call. Germline CDR1 reads SEHNR; CDR2 reads FQNEAQ (reference sequence). The length of the CDR3 is 11 residues. The V gene lost 6 bases and the J gene lost 2 bases, with 5 bases spanning the gap.

This sequence joins TRBV4-2 and TRBJ1-4; 11 bases fit TRBD1. V was pared by 8 bases and J by 8 bases, with 10 bases of the junction left unmatched. Germline V gene lookup returns CDR1 LGHNA and CDR2 YNFKEQ. CDR3 length: 15 amino acids. The CDR3 is CASEPRTGGNEKLFF. For the CDR3, the DNA is TGTGCCAGCGAACCAAGGACAGGGGGCAACGAAAAACTGTTTTTT.

This clone was detected only a few times. The gene calls are TRBV5-1 and TRBJ1-1; D not certain. The CDR3 covers 14 residues. V was cut by 0 bases and J by 5 bases, with 11 bases left in between. CDR1 SGHRS and CDR2 YFSETQ come from the germline V gene. The CDR3 bases are TGCGCCAGCAGCTTGGACTTGGTTTGGACTGAAGCTTTCTTT. This sequence encodes CASSLDLVWTEAFF.

The chain recombines TRBV19 with TRBJ2-2; D remains unclear. Germline V lookup: CDR1 LNHDA, CDR2 SQIVND (reference sequence). V was cut by 3 bases and J by 4 bases, with 12 bases left in between. The CDR3 length is 15 residues. CDR3 loop: CASSIGTAFTGELFF. For the CDR3, the DNA is TGTGCCAGTAGTATCGGTACAGCTTTCACCGGGGAGCTGTTTTTT.

The chain couples TRBV7-9 to TRBJ1-1, with D maybe TRBD1 (5 bases). The germline V and J ends were trimmed by 1 base and 3 bases, with 9 bases remaining between them. The CDR3 length is 14 residues. Germline V gene lookup returns CDR1 SEHNR and CDR2 FQNEAQ (reference sequence). Here the CDR3 DNA reads TGTGCCAGCAGCTTAGTCGGGGGGGACACTGAAGCTTTCTTT. It codes for CASSLVGGDTEAFF.

This chain joins TRBV9 and TRBJ2-7; 9 bases align to TRBD2. Germline V gene data show CDR1 as SGDLS and CDR2 as YYNGEE. The CDR3 contains 14 residues. The ends lost 3 bases at V and 4 bases at J; junction bases unmatched: 5. DNA for the CDR3: TGTGCCAGCAGCGGGGGAGCGGGAGGTTACGAGCAGTACTTC. Residues: CASSGGAGGYEQYF. Variable domain in full (rest from reference TRBV9 and TRBJ2-7): DSGVTQTPKHLITATGQRVTLRCSPRSGDLSVYWYQQSLDQGLQFLIQYYNGEERAKGNILERFSAQQFPDLHSELNLSSLELGDSALYFCASSGGAGGYEQYFGPGTRLTVT.

The rearrangement joins TRBV18 to TRBJ1-4; 9 positions match TRBD1. Germline values: CDR1 KGHSH, CDR2 LQKENI. J was trimmed by 5 bases and V by 2 bases; bases with no gene match: 6. This CDR3 spans 16 amino acids. CDR3 in amino acids: CASSPDPGQGNEKLFF. Here the CDR3 DNA reads TGTGCCAGCTCACCAGACCCGGGACAGGGAAATGAAAAACTGTTTTTT. The full variable domain, rest sourced from reference TRBV18 and TRBJ1-4, is NAGVMQNPRHLVRRRGQEARLRCSPMKGHSHVYWYRQLPEEGLKFMVYLQKENIIDESGMPKERFSAEFPKEGPSILRIQQVVRGDSAAYFCASSPDPGQGNEKLFFGSGTQLSVL.

The chain is built from TRBV10-2 and TRBJ2-5; perhaps TRBD2 as D (6 bases). Deletions cut 2 bases from V and 5 bases from J, with 12 bases between. Per the germline V gene, CDR1 is WSHSY and CDR2 is SAAADI. CDR3 length: 14 residues. Written as DNA, the CDR3 is TGCGCCAGCAGTGAGAATTCGGGAGCGGAGACCCAGTACTTC. It yields the protein CASSENSGAETQYF.